The sequence of this T cell receptor beta chain was determined in a study of post-analysis software for immune sequencing data. Study context: Patients with relapsing-remitting, secondary progressive and progressive-relapsing multiple sclerosis courses were all represented. Study-level results: The F measure placed samples prepared in the same batch into strongly shared clusters. Compared with controls, patients had more of about 5 TRBV segments, including TRBV5-6, TRBV5-1 and TRBV20-1. Multiple sclerosis was associated with a significant reduction in normalized Chao1 diversity relative to controls.

The length of the CDR3 is 15 residues. Trimming removed 1 base from V and 0 bases from J, with 9 bases in between. Germline CDR1 is SEHNR and CDR2 is FQNEAQ (reference sequence). TCR beta cDNA libraries had unique molecular identifiers. Each sample of roughly 0.9 to 11 million input T cells yielded 500,000 or so cDNA molecules, so each molecule approximated one T cell. One entry per CDR3 protein results from TCRdb running MiXCR on the PCR reads. This sample has under 200,000 distinct CDR3 sequences, with approximately 29% found just once. Comments on this clonotype: Its antigen is as yet unknown.

V is TRBV7-9 and J is TRBJ1-1; D ambiguous. The sequencing sample was made of blood. The receptor was derived from a girl aged 2-17 years with multiple sclerosis. This CDR3 reads CASSLVGSVNTEAFF. The CDR3, as DNA: TGTGCCAGCAGCTTAGTTGGCAGTGTGAACACTGAAGCTTTCTTT.